This is a list of T cell receptor beta chains from one sample in a study of cytomegalovirus exposure and HLA in healthy donors. Data came from immunoSEQ multiplex PCR; TCRdb stores just in-frame clones and leaves some out. Here the sample spans some 120,000 clones, about 8.6% being singletons. The source material was PBMCs. These receptors originate from a woman in her 40s in good health and CMV-seropositive. CDR3s include the opening cysteine and the closing phenylalanine or tryptophan. A D gene is named only where the DNA matches it firmly. Expanded clones are given a class, and other clones once, few, many or no size at all.

V gene,D gene,J gene,clone size,CDR3 protein,CDR3 DNA
TRBV5-4,TRBD1,TRBJ1-2,-,CASSAGTGVGYTF,TGTGCCAGCAGCGCCGGGACAGGGGTAGGCTACACCTTC
TRBV30,-,TRBJ1-6,-,CACPGTRNSPLHF,TGTGCCTGCCCGGGGACACGCAATTCACCCCTCCACTTT
TRBV5-1,-,TRBJ1-4,-,CASSLEQGEEKLFF,TGCGCCAGCAGCTTGGAGCAGGGTGAGGAAAAACTGTTTTTT
TRBV5-4,-,TRBJ2-1,few,CASSLADEQFF,TGTGCCAGCAGCTTGGCCGATGAGCAGTTCTTC
TRBV5-6,-,TRBJ1-4,-,CASSLTLWEGDEKLFF,TGTGCCAGCAGCTTAACCCTATGGGAGGGGGATGAAAAACTGTTTTTT
TRBV5-5,TRBD1,TRBJ2-1,-,CASSSGTDSYNEQFF,TGTGCCAGCAGCTCCGGGACAGATTCCTACAATGAGCAGTTCTTC
TRBV5-1,-,TRBJ2-5,few,CASREDRNEETQYF,TGCGCCAGCAGGGAGGACAGAAACGAAGAGACCCAGTACTTC
TRBV5-1,TRBD1,TRBJ1-1,few,CASSTRPGQGEVGAFF,TGCGCCAGCAGCACCCGTCCGGGACAGGGGGAGGTTGGAGCTTTCTTT
TRBV6-5,-,TRBJ1-1,few,CASSLQGAGNTEAFF,TGTGCCAGCAGCCTACAGGGAGCCGGGAACACTGAAGCTTTCTTT
TRBV5-1,-,TRBJ2-7,-,CASSRGGKPTSYEQYF,TGCGCCAGCAGCAGGGGCGGTAAACCCACCTCCTACGAGCAGTACTTC
TRBV28,-,TRBJ2-3,-,CASSYQSGQGTTDTQYF,TGTGCCAGCAGTTATCAAAGTGGGCAGGGGACCACAGATACGCAGTATTTT
TRBV5-1,-,TRBJ2-5,few,CASSFIAVQETQYF,TGCGCCAGCAGTTTTATAGCGGTGCAAGAGACCCAGTACTTC
TRBV7-2,-,TRBJ2-5,few,CASSPPRETQYF,TGTGCCAGCAGCCCACCCCGGGAGACCCAGTACTTC
TRBV30,-,TRBJ1-3,few,CAAGGGGYWGNTIYF,TGTGCCGCCGGTGGAGGAGGGTACTGGGGAAACACCATATATTTT
TRBV6-1,-,TRBJ1-6,-,CASSAGPLNSPLHF,TGTGCCAGCAGTGCGGGTCCCTTAAATTCACCCCTCCACTTT
TRBV27,TRBD1,TRBJ2-7,few,CASAGQGYEQYF,TGTGCCAGCGCTGGACAGGGCTACGAGCAGTACTTC
TRBV27,TRBD1,TRBJ1-4,-,CASSLQGAGWEKLFF,TGTGCCAGCAGTCTCCAGGGGGCTGGGTGGGAAAAACTGTTTTTT
TRBV6-6,-,TRBJ2-1,-,CASSYQDEQFF,TGTGCCAGCAGTTACCAGGATGAGCAGTTCTTC
TRBV5-1,TRBD2,TRBJ2-1,-,CASSPIPLGLAGGLNLGNEQFF,TGCGCCAGCAGCCCTATACCCTTGGGACTAGCGGGGGGGCTAAATTTAGGGAATGAGCAGTTCTTC
TRBV10-1,TRBD1,TRBJ2-2,few,CASSKGQGYTGELFF,TGCGCCAGCAGTAAGGGACAGGGATACACCGGGGAGCTGTTTTTT
TRBV5-4,-,TRBJ1-1,few,CASSLGRRDTEAFF,TGTGCCAGCAGCTTGGGAAGGAGGGACACTGAAGCTTTCTTT
TRBV9,-,TRBJ2-5,-,CASSLSGEGETQYF,TGTGCCAGCAGCCTATCAGGGGAGGGGGAGACCCAGTACTTC
TRBV27,TRBD2,TRBJ2-2,few,CASSSLPSGGNTGELFF,TGTGCCAGCAGTTCGCTCCCTAGCGGGGGGAACACCGGGGAGCTGTTTTTT
TRBV6-5,TRBD1,TRBJ2-7,-,CASSYDRVYEQYF,TGTGCCAGCAGCTACGACAGGGTCTACGAGCAGTACTTC
TRBV6-1,-,TRBJ2-7,few,CASSPQGYSYEQYF,TGTGCCAGCAGCCCACAGGGATACTCCTACGAGCAGTACTTC